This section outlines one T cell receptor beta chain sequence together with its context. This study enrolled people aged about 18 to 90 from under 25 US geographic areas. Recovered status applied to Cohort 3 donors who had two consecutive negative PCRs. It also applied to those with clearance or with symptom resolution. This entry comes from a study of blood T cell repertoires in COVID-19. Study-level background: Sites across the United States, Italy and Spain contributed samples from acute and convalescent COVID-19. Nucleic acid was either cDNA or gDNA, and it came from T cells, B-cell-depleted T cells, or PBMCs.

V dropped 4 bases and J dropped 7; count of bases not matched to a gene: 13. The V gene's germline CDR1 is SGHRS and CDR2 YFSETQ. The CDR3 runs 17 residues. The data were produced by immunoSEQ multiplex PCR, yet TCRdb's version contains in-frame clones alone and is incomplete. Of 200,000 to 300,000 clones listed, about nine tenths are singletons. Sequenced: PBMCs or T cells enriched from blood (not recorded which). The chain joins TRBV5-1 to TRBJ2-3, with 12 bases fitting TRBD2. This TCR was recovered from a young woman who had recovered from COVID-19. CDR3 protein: CASSHSNHLAGGYTQYF. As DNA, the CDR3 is TGCGCCAGCAGCCACTCGAACCATCTAGCGGGAGGGTATACGCAGTATTTT.